This TCR beta chain derives from a study of T cells in Graves' hyperthyroidism and ophthalmopathy. General study results and limits: From stable hyperthyroidism, ophthalmopathy was set apart by a 13 V-J model. Appearing also in blood were most of the thyroid clonotypes expanded above 0.001.

This clonotype was counted only a few times. Its antigen is currently unknown. Uncontrolled infection, other autoimmune disease, pregnancy or lactation excluded patients. The CDR3 regions of TCR beta were amplified from RNA transcripts. First-round RT-PCR with HTBI primers amplified the TCR CDR3 region. TCRdb recomputed calls from the multiplex PCR reads with MiXCR, one row per CDR3 protein. The data show approximately 640,000 distinct CDR3 sequences, 40% to 55% seen once. This CDR3 contains 14 residues. V was cut by 5 bases and J by 0 bases, with 14 bases left in between. Looked up from germline, CDR1 is DFQATT and CDR2 is SNEGSKA (reference sequence).

The sequencing input was peripheral blood or thyroid tissue (not recorded which). This clonotype originated in an adult man with Graves' disease, either hyperthyroidism or ophthalmopathy (not recorded which). This chain connects TRBV20-1 to TRBJ2-7; maybe TRBD2 (6 bases). Here the CDR3 reads CSAFPSEVSYEQYF. DNA for the CDR3: TGCAGTGCTTTTCCTAGCGAAGTCTCCTACGAGCAGTACTTC.